These 11 T cell receptor beta chains were all obtained from the same sample, sequenced in a study of T cells in Graves' hyperthyroidism and ophthalmopathy. RNA transcripts gave rise to amplified TCR beta CDR3 regions. RT-PCR in the first round (using the HTBI primer set) targeted the TCR CDR3. A single record per CDR3 protein comes from TCRdb applying MiXCR to the multiplex PCR reads. The table records about 300,000 distinct CDR3 sequences, approximately 18% of them present only once. Sequencing used blood. The receptor set was obtained from a man aged 50-59 years with Graves' ophthalmopathy.

The CDR3 DNA sequence: TGTGCCAGCAGCCCTAGGTGGGGTTATAATTCACCCCTCCACTTT. Protein product: CASSPRWGYNSPLHF. This chain uses TRBV27 with TRBJ1-6; D not certain. Germline CDR1 is MNHEY and CDR2 is SMNVEV (reference sequence). The CDR3 length is 15 residues. The V end lost 6 bases, the J end lost 4 bases, and 13 bases lay between the germline ends.

This clonotype was found many times. The chain uses TRBV2 and TRBJ2-3; weak D call: TRBD2 (6 bases). The CDR3 runs to 16 residues. The V gene lost 1 base and the J gene lost 6 bases, with 17 bases spanning the gap. The germline gives CDR1 SNHLY, CDR2 FYNNEI. The CDR3 protein is CASSEDTGTSLDTQYF. DNA of the CDR3: TGTGCCAGCAGTGAAGATACGGGTACTAGCTTGGATACGCAGTATTTT.

Of note for this clonotype: A clone one base away is much larger, so this may be a read error. CDR3 sequence: CASSEGLTYNEQFF. The CDR3 nucleotides are TGTGCCAGCAGTGAGGGGCTTACCTACAATGAGCAGTTCTTC. This rearrangement joins TRBV2 to TRBJ2-1; a possible D gene is TRBD1 (5 bases). The CDR3 extends over 14 amino acids. The V gene's germline CDR1 is SNHLY and CDR2 FYNNEI. V was pared by 3 bases and J by 2 bases, with 8 bases between.

This clonotype was counted many times. The rearrangement links TRBV12-3 or TRBV12-4 to TRBJ2-3; D possibly matches TRBD1 or TRBD2 (5 bases each). The CDR3 totals 12 residues. The DNA of the CDR3 is TGTGCTTCAGAGGTGAGGGGATCAACGCAGTATTTT. It codes for CASEVRGSTQYF.

This clonotype was observed many times. This sequence joins TRBV4-1 and TRBJ2-2; maybe TRBD1 (6 bases). The V gene lost 4 bases and the J gene lost 7 bases, with 16 bases spanning the gap. This CDR3 is built from 15 residues. Per germline, CDR1 MGHRA and CDR2 YSYEKL. CDR3 bases: TGCGCCAGCAGCCTTCAGGGGAGTAGGATCGGGGAGCTGTTTTTT. Translation: CASSLQGSRIGELFF.

The chain uses TRBV20-1 and TRBJ2-3; 10 bases are shared with TRBD2. The CDR3 is 16 amino acids. Germline assignment: CDR1 DFQATT and CDR2 SNEGSKA (reference sequence). With V trimmed by 1 base and J by 6 bases, 10 bases remained unmatched. CDR3: CSARGEAGGLRDTQYF. Written as DNA, the CDR3 is TGCAGTGCTAGAGGTGAAGCGGGAGGGTTGAGGGATACGCAGTATTTT.

This clonotype turned up a few times. The chain joins TRBV28 to TRBJ2-3; D may be TRBD1 (5 bases). CDR1 is MDHEN and CDR2 is SYDVKM in the germline V gene. V lost 2 bases to trimming and J lost 0 bases, with 9 bases between them. This CDR3 has 15 residues. The CDR3 region is CASSLIQESTDTQYF. The CDR3 DNA follows: TGTGCCAGCAGTTTAATACAGGAGAGCACAGATACGCAGTATTTT. Drawing the rest from reference TRBV28 and TRBJ2-3, the complete variable domain is DVKVTQSSRYLVKRTGEKVFLECVQDMDHENMFWYRQDPGLGLRLIYFSYDVKMKEKGDIPEGYSVSREKKERFSLILESASTNQTSMYLCASSLIQESTDTQYFGPGTRLTVL.

The rearrangement joins TRBV11-2 to TRBJ2-6; TRBD1 agrees at 8 bases. Losses at the gene ends were 5 bases for V and 3 bases for J; bases not matched to a gene: 9. Germline V lookup: CDR1 SGHAT, CDR2 FQNNGV. This CDR3 is 17 amino acids long. For the CDR3, the DNA is TGTGCCAGCAGCAGAAACCAGGGGGCGGGTGGGGCCAACGTCCTGACTTTC. Amino acid sequence: CASSRNQGAGGANVLTF.

V gene TRBV19 combines with J gene TRBJ2-2; 10 bases line up with TRBD2. This CDR3 contains 17 residues. CDR1 is LNHDA and CDR2 is SQIVND in the germline V gene (reference sequence). V lost 3 bases, J lost 12 bases, and 16 bases stayed unmatched. CDR3 nucleotide sequence: TGTGCCAGTAGTATTTCGCCAGCGGGAGGGTCGAAGGGGAAGCTGTTTTTT. Translating it yields CASSISPAGGSKGKLFF.

Remarks on this clonotype: One base away lies a much larger clone, so this may be a sequencing read error. The rearrangement links TRBV12-3 or TRBV12-4 to TRBJ2-7, with 7 bases fitting TRBD2. This CDR3 comprises 15 residues. The CDR3 coding sequence is TGTGCCAGCAGTTTAGGACTAGCTGCCGCCTACGAGCAGCACTTC. It translates to CASSLGLAAAYEQHF.

As for this clonotype: A much larger clone lies a single base off, so this may be a read error. This chain connects TRBV24-1 to TRBJ1-5; perhaps TRBD1 as D (5 bases). Per germline, CDR1 KGHDR and CDR2 SFDVKD. This CDR3 comprises 16 residues. Trimming pared 2 bases from V and 1 base from J, leaving 11 bases between. DNA for the CDR3: TGTGCCACCAGTGATTCTCGATCAGGGAGCAATCAGCCCCAGCATTTT. Amino acid sequence: CATSDSRSGSNQPQHF.